This T cell receptor (beta chain) was sequenced in a study of blood T cell repertoires in COVID-19. Study background: Samples representing acute and convalescent COVID-19 were sourced from the United States, Italy and Spain.

Sequenced by immunoSEQ multiplex PCR; TCRdb stores in-frame clones only, minus some. The data show about 160,000 clones, roughly 89% seen once. The sequencing sample was made of peripheral blood. The sequence was collected from a woman aged 70 to 79 with COVID-19, enrolled during active disease.

The CDR3, as DNA: TGTGCCAGCAGTGAATACGGGGAGCTGTTTTTT. It specifies CASSEYGELFF. The chain is built from TRBV6-1 and TRBJ2-2; the D is unclear. V was trimmed by 2 bases and J by 7 bases, leaving 2 bases between them. The CDR3 loop spans 11 amino acids. Germline V gene data show CDR1 as MNHNS and CDR2 as SASEGT.